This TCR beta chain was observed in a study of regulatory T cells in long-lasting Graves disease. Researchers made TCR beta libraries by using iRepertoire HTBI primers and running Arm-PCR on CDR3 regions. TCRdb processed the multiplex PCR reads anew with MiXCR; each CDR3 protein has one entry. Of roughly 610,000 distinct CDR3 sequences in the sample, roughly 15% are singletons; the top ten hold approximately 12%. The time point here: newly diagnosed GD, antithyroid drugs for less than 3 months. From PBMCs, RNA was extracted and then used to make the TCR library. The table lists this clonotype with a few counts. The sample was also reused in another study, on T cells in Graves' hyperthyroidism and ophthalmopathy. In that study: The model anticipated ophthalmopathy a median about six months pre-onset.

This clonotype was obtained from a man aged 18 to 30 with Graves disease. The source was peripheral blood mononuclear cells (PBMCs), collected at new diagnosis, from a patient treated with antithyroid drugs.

The CDR3 loop is CAWKVDSLAYEQYF. In nucleotides, the CDR3 is TGTGCCTGGAAGGTCGATTCGTTGGCCTACGAGCAGTACTTC. The V call is TRBV30, the J call TRBJ2-7; D call uncertain. Germline lookup yields CDR1 GTSNPN and CDR2 SVGIG (reference sequence). The CDR3 runs 14 residues. The V end was cut by 4 bases, the J end by 2 bases, with 15 bases between.